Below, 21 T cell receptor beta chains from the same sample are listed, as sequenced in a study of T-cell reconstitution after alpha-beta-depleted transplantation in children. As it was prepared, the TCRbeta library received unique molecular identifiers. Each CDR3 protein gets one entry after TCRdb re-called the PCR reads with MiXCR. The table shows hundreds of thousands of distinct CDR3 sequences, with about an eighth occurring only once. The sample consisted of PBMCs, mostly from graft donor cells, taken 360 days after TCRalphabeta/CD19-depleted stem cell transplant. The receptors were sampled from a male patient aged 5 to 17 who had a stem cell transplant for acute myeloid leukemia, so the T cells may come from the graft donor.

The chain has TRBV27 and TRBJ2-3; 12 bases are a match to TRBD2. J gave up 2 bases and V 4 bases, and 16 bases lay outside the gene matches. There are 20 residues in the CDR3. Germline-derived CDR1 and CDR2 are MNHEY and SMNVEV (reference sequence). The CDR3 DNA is TGTGCCAGCAGTTCCCGGACACCTCCGAGACTAGCGGGGGCCACAGATACGCAGTATTTT. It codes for CASSSRTPPRLAGATDTQYF.

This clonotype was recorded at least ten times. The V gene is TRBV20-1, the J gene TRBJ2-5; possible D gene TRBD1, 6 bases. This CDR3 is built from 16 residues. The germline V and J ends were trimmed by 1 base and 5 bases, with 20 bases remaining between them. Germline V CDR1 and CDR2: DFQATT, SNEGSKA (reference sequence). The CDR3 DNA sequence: TGCAGTGCTAGAGTTGGAGACAGGATACTCCGGGAGACCCAGTACTTC. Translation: CSARVGDRILRETQYF.

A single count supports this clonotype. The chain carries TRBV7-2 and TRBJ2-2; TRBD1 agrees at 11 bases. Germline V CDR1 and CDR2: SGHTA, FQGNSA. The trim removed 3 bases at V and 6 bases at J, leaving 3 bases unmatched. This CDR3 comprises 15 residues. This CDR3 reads CASSFSGQGAGELFF. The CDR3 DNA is TGTGCCAGCAGCTTTTCGGGACAGGGGGCCGGGGAGCTGTTTTTT.

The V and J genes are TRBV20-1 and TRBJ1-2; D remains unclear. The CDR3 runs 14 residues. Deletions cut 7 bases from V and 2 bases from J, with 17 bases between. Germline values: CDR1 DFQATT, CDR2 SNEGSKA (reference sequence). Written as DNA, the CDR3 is TGCAGTGTCCGCCCGGCACCTCCGAACTATGGCTACACCTTC. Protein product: CSVRPAPPNYGYTF.

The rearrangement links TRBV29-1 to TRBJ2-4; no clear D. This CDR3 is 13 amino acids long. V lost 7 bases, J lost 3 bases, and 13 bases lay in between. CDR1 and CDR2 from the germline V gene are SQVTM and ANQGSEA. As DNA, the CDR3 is TGCAGCGCGTCCCACAGCGTCAAAAACATTCAGTACTTC. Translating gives CSASHSVKNIQYF.

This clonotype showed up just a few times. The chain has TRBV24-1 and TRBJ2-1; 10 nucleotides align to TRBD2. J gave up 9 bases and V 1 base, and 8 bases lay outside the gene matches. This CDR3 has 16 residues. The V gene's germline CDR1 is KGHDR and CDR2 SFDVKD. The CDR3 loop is CATSDFTTSGEGEQFF. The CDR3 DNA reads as TGTGCCACCAGTGATTTTACCACTAGCGGGGAGGGTGAGCAGTTCTTC.

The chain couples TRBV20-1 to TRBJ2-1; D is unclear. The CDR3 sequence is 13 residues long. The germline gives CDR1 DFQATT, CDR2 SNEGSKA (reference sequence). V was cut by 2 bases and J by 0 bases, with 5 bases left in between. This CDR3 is CSARRFSYNEQFF. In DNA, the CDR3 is TGCAGTGCTAGACGTTTCTCCTACAATGAGCAGTTCTTC.

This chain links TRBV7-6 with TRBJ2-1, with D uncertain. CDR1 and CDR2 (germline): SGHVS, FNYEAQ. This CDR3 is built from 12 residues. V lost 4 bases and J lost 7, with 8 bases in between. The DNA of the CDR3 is TGTGCCAGCAGCTATCCTCGGAATGAGCAGTTCTTC. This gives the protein CASSYPRNEQFF.

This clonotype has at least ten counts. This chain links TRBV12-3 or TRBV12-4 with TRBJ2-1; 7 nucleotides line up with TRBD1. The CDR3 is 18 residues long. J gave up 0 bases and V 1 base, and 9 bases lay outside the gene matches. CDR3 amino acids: CASSLGPDRLSSYNEQFF. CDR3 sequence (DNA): TGTGCCAGCAGTTTAGGCCCGGACAGGCTGAGCTCCTACAATGAGCAGTTCTTC.

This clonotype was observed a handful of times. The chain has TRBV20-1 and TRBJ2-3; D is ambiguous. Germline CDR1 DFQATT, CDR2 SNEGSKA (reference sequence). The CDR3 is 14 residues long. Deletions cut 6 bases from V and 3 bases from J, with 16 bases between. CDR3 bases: TGCAGTGCCCAAACCGCCAGTAGGACAGATACGCAGTATTTT. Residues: CSAQTASRTDTQYF.

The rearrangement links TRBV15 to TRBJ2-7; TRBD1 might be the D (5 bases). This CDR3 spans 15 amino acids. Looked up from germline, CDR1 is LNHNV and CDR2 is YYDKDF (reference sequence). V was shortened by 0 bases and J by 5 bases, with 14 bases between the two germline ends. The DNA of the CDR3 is TGTGCCACCAGCAGAGATAGGGAACAGGCTGACGAGCAGTACTTC. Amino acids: CATSRDREQADEQYF.

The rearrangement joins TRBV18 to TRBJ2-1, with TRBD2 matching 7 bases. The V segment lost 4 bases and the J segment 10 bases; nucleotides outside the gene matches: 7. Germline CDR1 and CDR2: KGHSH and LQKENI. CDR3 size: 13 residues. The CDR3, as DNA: TGTGCCAGCTCACTGCCGGGAGGTACCGAGCAGTTCTTC. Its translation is CASSLPGGTEQFF.

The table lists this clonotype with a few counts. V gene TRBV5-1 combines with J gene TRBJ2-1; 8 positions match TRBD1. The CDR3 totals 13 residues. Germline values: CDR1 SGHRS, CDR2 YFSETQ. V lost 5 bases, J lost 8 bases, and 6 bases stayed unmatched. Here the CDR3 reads CASRPRGPYEQFF. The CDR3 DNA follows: TGCGCCAGCAGACCCAGGGGGCCCTATGAGCAGTTCTTC.

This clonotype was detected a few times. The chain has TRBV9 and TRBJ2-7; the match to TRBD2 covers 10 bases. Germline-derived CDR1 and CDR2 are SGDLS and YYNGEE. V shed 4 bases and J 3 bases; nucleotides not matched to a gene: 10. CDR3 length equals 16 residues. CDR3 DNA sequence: TGTGCCAGCAGCTACTCACCGGGACTAGCGATCTACGAGCAGTACTTC. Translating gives CASSYSPGLAIYEQYF.

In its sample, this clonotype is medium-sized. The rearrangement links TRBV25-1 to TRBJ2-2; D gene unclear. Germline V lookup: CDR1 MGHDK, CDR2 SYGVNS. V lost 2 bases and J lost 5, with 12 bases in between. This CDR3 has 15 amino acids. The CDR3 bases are TGTGCCAGCAGTGAAAGACTCGACCGGACCGGGGAGCTGTTTTTT. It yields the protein CASSERLDRTGELFF.

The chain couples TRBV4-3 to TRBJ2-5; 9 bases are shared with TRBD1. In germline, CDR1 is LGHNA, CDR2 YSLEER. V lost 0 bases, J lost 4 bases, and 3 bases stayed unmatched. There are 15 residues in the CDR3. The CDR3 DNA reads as TGCGCCAGCAGCCAAGATGGGACAGGGAGAGAGACCCAGTACTTC. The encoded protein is CASSQDGTGRETQYF.

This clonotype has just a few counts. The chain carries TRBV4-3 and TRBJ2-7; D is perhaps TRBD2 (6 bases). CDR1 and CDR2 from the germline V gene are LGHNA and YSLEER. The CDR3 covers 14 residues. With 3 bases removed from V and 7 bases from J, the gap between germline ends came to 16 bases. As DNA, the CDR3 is TGCGCCAGCAGCCAGGGACTTTGGTCGGGAGAGCAGTACTTC. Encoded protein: CASSQGLWSGEQYF.

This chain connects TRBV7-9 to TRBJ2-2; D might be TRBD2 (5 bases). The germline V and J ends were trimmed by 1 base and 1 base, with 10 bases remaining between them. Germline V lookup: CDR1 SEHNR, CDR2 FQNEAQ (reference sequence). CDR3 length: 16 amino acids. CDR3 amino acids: CASSLVPGMNTGELFF. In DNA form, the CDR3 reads TGTGCCAGCAGCTTAGTTCCGGGGATGAACACCGGGGAGCTGTTTTTT.

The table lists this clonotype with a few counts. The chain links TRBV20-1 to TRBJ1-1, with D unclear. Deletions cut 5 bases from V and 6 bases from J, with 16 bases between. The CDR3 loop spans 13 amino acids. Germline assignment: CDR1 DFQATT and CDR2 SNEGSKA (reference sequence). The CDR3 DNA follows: TGCAGTGCTGGCGATCCGGGTAGGTCTGAAGCTTTCTTT. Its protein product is CSAGDPGRSEAFF.

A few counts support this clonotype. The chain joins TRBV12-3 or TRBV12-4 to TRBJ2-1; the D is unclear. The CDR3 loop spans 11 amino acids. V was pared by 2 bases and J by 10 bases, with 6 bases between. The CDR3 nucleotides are TGTGCCAGCAGTTTATCCTCCGAGCAGTTCTTC. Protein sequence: CASSLSSEQFF.

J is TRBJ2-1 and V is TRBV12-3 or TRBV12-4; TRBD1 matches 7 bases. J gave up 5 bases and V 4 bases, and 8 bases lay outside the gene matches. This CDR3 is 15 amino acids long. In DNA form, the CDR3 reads TGTGCCAGCAGTTCTGAGGGGACAGCTAACAATGAGCAGTTCTTC. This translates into CASSSEGTANNEQFF.